Given below is one T cell receptor (beta chain) in context. Germline CDR1 and CDR2: MGHDK and SYGVNS. The CDR3 is 13 amino acids. The ends were cut back, 6 bases at V and 5 bases at J, with 13 bases in the middle. TCRdb's table, derived via immunoSEQ multiplex PCR, lists solely in-frame clones and lacks some. Of hundreds of thousands of clones listed, 70% to 90% are singletons. The sample originates from a study of blood T cell repertoires in COVID-19. Study-wide background: Some COVID-19 samples were acute and others convalescent; all came from the United States, Italy and Spain. T cells, B-cell-depleted T cells, or PBMCs supplied cDNA or gDNA.

The gene calls are TRBV25-1 and TRBJ1-2; D gene uncertain. The receptor comes from a woman aged 45-59 years who had recovered from COVID-19. Material for sequencing was peripheral blood. The CDR3 sequence: CASSPRGVYGYTF. CDR3 DNA: TGTGCCAGCAGCCCTCGGGGTGTTTATGGCTACACCTTC.